This T cell receptor beta chain is from a study of molecular identifiers for immune sequencing clone quantification. At the level of the study: Replicate RNA from around 20,000 or 100,000 naive CD8 T cells formed five aliquots; four were sequenced.

This clonotype was seen a few times. Relative to the germline gene, one junction end is altered; a read error may explain this. The CDR3 loop spans 17 amino acids. Germline values: CDR1 LNHNV, CDR2 YYDKDF (reference sequence). Both previously described methods and listed TCR primers were employed to make bulk TCR libraries. TCRdb independently ran MiXCR on the PCR reads; one entry per CDR3 protein. The profile covers roughly 630,000 distinct CDR3 sequences, with roughly 25% appearing a single time and 0.78% taken by the ten largest. V usage is TRBV15 and J usage is TRBJ1-6; a weak D match, TRBD1 (6 bases). The receptor's source is a human donor in good health. Some libraries in this study had Jurkat cell RNA spiked in. The source material was naive CD8+ T cells from blood, with Jurkat cell RNA spiked in. Subset defined: FACS-sorted CD8+CD4-CCR7+CD45RA+ naive T cells. The chain's CDR3 is CATSRSQGSSYNSPPHF. The CDR3 nucleotides read TGTGCCACCAGCAGATCCCAGGGGAGCTCCTATAATTCACCCCCCCACTTT.